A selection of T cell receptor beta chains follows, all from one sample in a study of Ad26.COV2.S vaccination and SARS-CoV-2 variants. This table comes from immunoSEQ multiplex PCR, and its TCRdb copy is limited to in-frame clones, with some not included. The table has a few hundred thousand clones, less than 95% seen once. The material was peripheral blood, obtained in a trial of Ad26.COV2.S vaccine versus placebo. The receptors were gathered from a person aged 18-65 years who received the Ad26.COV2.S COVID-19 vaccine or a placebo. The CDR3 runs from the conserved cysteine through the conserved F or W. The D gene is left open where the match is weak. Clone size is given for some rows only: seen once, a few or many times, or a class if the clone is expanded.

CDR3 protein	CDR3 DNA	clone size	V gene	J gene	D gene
CASSLSGQTYEQYF	TGTGCCAGCAGCTTGTCGGGACAGACATACGAGCAGTACTTC	NA	TRBV5-6	TRBJ2-7	TRBD1
CASSLDPSYSYEQYF	TGTGCCAGCAGCTTAGACCCTAGCTACTCCTACGAGCAGTACTTC	NA	TRBV11-2	TRBJ2-7	NA
CAISPIGRSAGGSYNEQFF	TGTGCCATCAGCCCAATCGGGAGGTCGGCGGGGGGCTCCTACAATGAGCAGTTCTTC	NA	TRBV10-3	TRBJ2-1	TRBD2
CASSYSIASSAKNIQYF	TGTGCCAGCAGTTACTCGATTGCTAGCTCGGCCAAAAACATTCAGTACTTC	NA	TRBV6-2/TRBV6-3	TRBJ2-4	NA
CASSSGVYNEQFF	TGTGCCAGCAGTAGCGGGGTCTACAATGAGCAGTTCTTC	NA	TRBV27	TRBJ2-1	TRBD2
CATSDSRYKAGYEQYF	TGTGCCACCAGTGATTCCCGGTACAAGGCGGGCTACGAGCAGTACTTC	NA	TRBV24-1	TRBJ2-7	NA
CASSQRGETQYF	TGTGCCAGCAGCCAAAGGGGAGAGACCCAGTACTTC	once	TRBV3-1/TRBV3-2	TRBJ2-5	NA
CASSSSGAGEVSYNEQFF	TGTGCCAGCAGTTCCTCCGGCGCGGGGGAGGTATCCTACAATGAGCAGTTCTTC	NA	TRBV28	TRBJ2-1	TRBD2
CASSFSSGRLYNEQFF	TGTGCCAGCAGTTTCTCGTCGGGGCGTCTCTACAATGAGCAGTTCTTC	once	TRBV27	TRBJ2-1	NA
CASSLAPQGIHEQYF	TGCGCCAGCAGCTTGGCGCCGCAGGGCATACACGAGCAGTACTTC	NA	TRBV5-1	TRBJ2-7	NA
CASSIPGPTNEKLFF	TGTGCCAGTAGTATCCCTGGACCTACCAATGAAAAACTGTTTTTT	NA	TRBV19	TRBJ1-4	NA
CASSLFRGLGETQYF	TGTGCCAGCAGTTTATTCAGGGGGCTCGGAGAGACCCAGTACTTC	NA	TRBV28	TRBJ2-5	TRBD1